This TCR beta chain comes out of a study of human T cells and chemical hapten exposure (dated by TCRdb to about 2021). About the full investigation: For sensitization, 2% DPC in acetone was applied to an approximately 2 cm by approximately 2 cm area of upper inner arm skin. Libraries were combined into a pool for sequencing, and differences in TCR yield between samples came mainly from small differences in library volumes within the pool. Most of the patients in the cohort were female, and the cohort covered alopecia areata with under or over 50% scalp involvement, alopecia totalis and alopecia universalis. Peripheral blood TCR repertoire changes were tracked in vivo in alopecia patients during primary and secondary sensitization to the hapten diphenylcyclopropenone (DPC). Blood for TCR sequencing was provided by twenty-nine alopecia patients at one to four time points (pre-sensitization, 2, 6 and 24 weeks). Blood samples were taken from patients before sensitization (week 0) and then at 2, 6 and about 24 weeks after DPC sensitization. Weekly therapeutic DPC doses were additionally applied to the scalp of patients throughout the approximately 25-week study period. Patch tests used Finn chambers with 0.01% DPC on the upper back, scored after 6 days by International Contact Dermatitis Research Group standards. General conclusions and limits of the study: DPC sensitization did not change how many TCRs were above 1 in 1000 frequency, and no evidence was found of alterations in global repertoire structure. A positive correlation was found between the number of PT1 expanded TCRs and patch test score, with significance reached at thresholds 8, 16 and 32 but not 4. Repeated subsampling changed both the strength of the expansion versus patch-test correlation and the threshold at which that correlation became significant. Because every patient had alopecia, a presumed autoimmune disease, the patients' immune response might differ from that of healthy individuals. Significantly more large CDR3 similarity clusters were formed by expanded TCRs than by pre-sensitization or healthy control sets, consistent with antigen-driven responses.

In the case of this clonotype: This clone's antigen is unknown. Base qualities are not provided; no much larger clone lies one nucleotide away.

Explained via the paper, the time point label denotes: pre-sensitization, week 0. Reading the label with the study, this specimen's treatment or condition is: therapeutic diphenylcyclopropenone sensitization with weekly scalp DPC. At every patch-test visit, the blood draw took place before the patch test was put on. Patients were considered eligible if aged 18 to 70, diagnosed with alopecia and deemed suitable for DPC therapy, and patients were excluded if pregnant. Total RNA was extracted from unfractionated whole blood that had been collected in Tempus Blood RNA tubes. Receptor libraries were prepared by RACE. TCRdb shows the sequencer as NextSeq 500. During library preparation, unique molecular identifiers were attached to individual cDNA molecules so that TCRs could be counted in a quantitative, reproducible way. Each blood RNA sample was used to sequence both TCR alpha and TCR beta chains. Under the source paper's analysis protocol: A median of roughly 98,000 TCRs per sample was observed, with a range of 23,224 to 690,600. V, J and CDR3 annotation of the TCR reads was performed with the Decombinator software suite. Every sample was subsampled to the same number of TCRs (28,000) for the PS versus PT1 abundance plots. TCRs were defined as expanded if absent before sensitization and observed at least eight times at the 2-week time point. TCRdb applied fastp at Q25 and MiXCR to the public reads, then kept only in-frame beta chains. Each CDR3 protein appears once, grouped with its most common genes and DNA. The V and J calls reflect TCRdb's pipeline rather than the authors' work. This sample is represented by around 120,000 distinct CDR3 sequences; roughly 12% of them were singletons. The ten largest clones take up around 2.7% of the sample.

The material was whole blood, obtained in connection with sensitization to the hapten diphenylcyclopropenone (DPC). The receptor was isolated from a woman under 30 with alopecia areata. Some clones in this sample may be carry-over from other donors' samples.

The CDR3 corresponds to CASSLYSRNTEAFF. In nucleotides, the sequence is TGTGCCAGCAGTTTATACTCAAGGAACACTGAAGCTTTCTTT. This sequence uses TRBV27 and TRBJ1-1, with no confidently assigned D gene. Inclusive of the bounding cysteine and phenylalanine, the CDR3 is 14 residues long. The entry retains the CDR3 DNA only, 42 bases that are in frame from base 1. CDR1 is given as MNHEY and CDR2 as SMNVEV, both from the germline V gene (reference sequence). V is clipped by 1 base and J by 1 base, and the sequence between their germline boundaries is 7 bases long.